A selection of T cell receptor beta chains follows, all from one sample in a study of cytomegalovirus exposure and HLA in healthy donors. Sequencing used immunoSEQ multiplex PCR; TCRdb keeps in-frame clones, though not all of them. The sample lists around 150,000 clones; 80% to 85% were seen once. The sample taken for sequencing was PBMCs. The source is a human donor in good health. CDR3s include the opening cysteine and the closing phenylalanine or tryptophan. Not all rows give a size; the values are once, few, many and, for expanded clones, a class.

TRBV6-6	-	CASSYMGGAYEQYF
TRBV4-2	-	CASSRPTGEDYGYTF
TRBV9	-	CASSVVRTANTGELFF
TRBV12-5	-	CASARRDSVNIQYF
TRBV10-1	-	CASPGAYEQYF
TRBV5-1	-	CASSPDSYGYTF
TRBV5-1	-	CASSLAGGSGNTIYF
TRBV4-2	-	CASSQVGAGWLTGELFF
TRBV6-6	few	CASSYQTDSGNTIYF
TRBV4-3	-	CASSQEPTEQPGNTIYF
TRBV21-1	-	CASSKGQGYSGNTIYF
TRBV5-1	-	CVSRRDRGSQETQYF
TRBV7-8	-	CASSLRGGRAKNIQYF
TRBV6-1	-	CASNLPRTQYF
TRBV14	-	CASSPNRGYYNEQFF
TRBV6-4	-	CASRPTGWNTEAFF
TRBV5-1	-	CASSGGQGDRAFF
TRBV6-5	-	CASSDRGYKQYF
TRBV7-9	-	CASSLESGSYEQYF
TRBV29-1	few	CSGSLTDRGEQYF
TRBV19	-	CASSRQGGDEKLFF
TRBV2	-	CASSPHPSETQYF
TRBV15	few	CATSSGGGNTEAFF
TRBV10-3	once	CAILTDPNTEAFF
TRBV27	-	CASSFSGQTNYGYTF
TRBV19	-	CASSIDLDCEAFF
TRBV5-1	-	CASRKTAMNTEAFF
TRBV6-6	-	CASRVPGGSTEAFF
TRBV5-1	-	CASSLSLGQGYTF
TRBV9	-	CASSGIAPLSTDTQYF
TRBV2	-	CASRGSGGLETQYF
TRBV7-9	once	CASSLWRGEVTGELFF
TRBV10-3	-	CAISDRMGQGGYEQYF
TRBV7-2	once	CASSLGQGVYGYTF
TRBV10-3	-	CAISEGQTIGNQPQHF
TRBV29-1	-	CSATGGLNYGYTF
TRBV7-2	-	CASSAAGGLGKLFF
TRBV9	-	CASSVGTREETQYF
TRBV5-4	-	CASSSTGADLSQYF
TRBV4-1	-	CASSQLPGQGTGELFF
TRBV5-6	-	CASSSNRAPEAFF
TRBV10-3	-	CAISSLGQSNSPLHF
TRBV6-6	few	CASSYRDEQYF
TRBV4-3	few	CASSQEDTAQETQYF
TRBV5-4	-	CASSSGGEETQYF
TRBV18	-	CASSPTGNQPQHF
TRBV6-5	once	CASSYAGSYEQYF
TRBV10-3	-	CAISESGSYEQYF
TRBV15	-	CATSRAWTGGNQPQHF
TRBV9	-	CASSAQGAGQPQHF
TRBV6-4	few	CASSDSIAGGYNEQFF
TRBV11-2	-	CASSLGLSTDTQYF
TRBV4-1	-	CASSQEGAGLLSGNTIYF
TRBV19	-	CASSSSNYGYTF
TRBV9	-	CASSAAGGLSYEQYF